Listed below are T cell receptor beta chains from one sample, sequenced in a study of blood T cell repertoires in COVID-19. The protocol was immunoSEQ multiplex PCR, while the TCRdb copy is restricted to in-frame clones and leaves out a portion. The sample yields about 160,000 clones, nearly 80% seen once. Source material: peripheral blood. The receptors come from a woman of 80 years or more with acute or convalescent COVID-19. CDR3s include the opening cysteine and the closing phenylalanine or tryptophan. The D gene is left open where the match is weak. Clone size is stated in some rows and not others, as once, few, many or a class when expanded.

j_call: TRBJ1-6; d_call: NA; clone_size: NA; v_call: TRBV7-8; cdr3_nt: TGTGCCAGCAGCTTAGCGTTGGCCTCTCTTAATTCACCCCTCCACTTT; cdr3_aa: CASSLALASLNSPLHF
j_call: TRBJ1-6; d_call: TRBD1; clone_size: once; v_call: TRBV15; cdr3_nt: TGTGCCACCAGCACCCGGACAGGAGCTCCATATAATTCACCCCTCCACTTT; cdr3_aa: CATSTRTGAPYNSPLHF
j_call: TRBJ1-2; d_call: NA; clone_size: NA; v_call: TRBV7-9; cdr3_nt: TGTGCCAGCAGCTCCACGGGACAATCGGGCTACACCTTC; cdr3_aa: CASSSTGQSGYTF
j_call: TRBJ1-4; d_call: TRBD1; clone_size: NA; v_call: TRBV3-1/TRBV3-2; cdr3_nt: TGTGCCAGCAGCCAACACGGACAGGGCCTTAATGAAAAACTGTTTTTT; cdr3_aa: CASSQHGQGLNEKLFF
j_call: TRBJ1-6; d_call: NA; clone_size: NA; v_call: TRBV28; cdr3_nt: TGTGCCAGCAGTTTCCACACAAAGGGAGATTCACCCCTCCACTTT; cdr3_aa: CASSFHTKGDSPLHF
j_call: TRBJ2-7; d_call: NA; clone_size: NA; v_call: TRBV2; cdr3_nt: TGTGCCAGCAGTGAGAGCTCCTACGAGCAGTACTTC; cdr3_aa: CASSESSYEQYF
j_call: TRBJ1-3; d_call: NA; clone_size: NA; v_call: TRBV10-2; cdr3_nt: TGCGCCAGCAGTGATGTACGGACAGAACGTAAAAACACCATATATTTT; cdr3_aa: CASSDVRTERKNTIYF
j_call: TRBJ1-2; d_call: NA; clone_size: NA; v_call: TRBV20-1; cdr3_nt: TGCAGTGCTAGTCTATACCCCGGGGGCTACACCTTC; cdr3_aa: CSASLYPGGYTF
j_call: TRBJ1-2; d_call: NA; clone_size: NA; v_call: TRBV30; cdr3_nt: TGTGCCTGGAGTGTCCGGAGACGCGGGTCTGACTATGGCTACACCTTC; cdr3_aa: CAWSVRRRGSDYGYTF
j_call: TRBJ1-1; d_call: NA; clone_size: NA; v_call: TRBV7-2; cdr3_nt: TGTGCCAGCAGCTTAGTCGGGGTAGGAGCTTTCTTT; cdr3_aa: CASSLVGVGAFF
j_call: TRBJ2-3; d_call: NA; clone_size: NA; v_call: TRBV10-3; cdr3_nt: TGTGCCATCAGTTCAGGGATTACGCAGTATTTT; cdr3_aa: CAISSGITQYF
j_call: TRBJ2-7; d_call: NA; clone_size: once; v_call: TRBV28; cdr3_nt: TGTGCCAGCAGTTTCTCCTTTGGAGGCGGGATCTCGTCAAGGCCGACTTACGAGCAGTACTTC; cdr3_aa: CASSFSFGGGISSRPTYEQYF
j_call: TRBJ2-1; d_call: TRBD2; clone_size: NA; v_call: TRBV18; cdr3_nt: TGTGCCAGCTCACCGGCTAGCGGGTCTTACAATGAGCAGTTCTTC; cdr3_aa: CASSPASGSYNEQFF
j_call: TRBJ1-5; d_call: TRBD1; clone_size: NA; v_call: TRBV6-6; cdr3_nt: TGTGCCAGCAGTTATCCCGACAGGGGTCGGAATCAGCCCCAGCATTTT; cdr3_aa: CASSYPDRGRNQPQHF
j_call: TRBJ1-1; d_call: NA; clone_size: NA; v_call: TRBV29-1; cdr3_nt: TGCAGCGTTGATCGAGGACAAGGGAACACTGAAGCTTTCTTT; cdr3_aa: CSVDRGQGNTEAFF
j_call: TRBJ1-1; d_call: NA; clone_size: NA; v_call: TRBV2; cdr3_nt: TGTGCCAGCAGTGGACTCCCTGGGACTGAAGCTTTCTTT; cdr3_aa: CASSGLPGTEAFF
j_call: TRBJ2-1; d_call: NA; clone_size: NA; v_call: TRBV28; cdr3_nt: TGTGCCAGCAGTTTATTTCCGGGAGCGGTCGATCACAATGAGCAGTTCTTC; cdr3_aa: CASSLFPGAVDHNEQFF
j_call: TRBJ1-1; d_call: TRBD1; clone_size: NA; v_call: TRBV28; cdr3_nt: TGTGCCAGCAGTTCAGGACAGGGGGCGCGAGCTTTCTTT; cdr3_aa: CASSSGQGARAFF
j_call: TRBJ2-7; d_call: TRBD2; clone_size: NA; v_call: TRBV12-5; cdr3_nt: TGTGCTAGTGGTTTGGTATTAGCGGGAGGGTCCCACGAGCAGTACTTC; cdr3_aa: CASGLVLAGGSHEQYF
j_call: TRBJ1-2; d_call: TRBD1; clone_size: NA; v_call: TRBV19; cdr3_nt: TGTGCCAGTACGACAGGGTACGAAAGTAACTATGGCTACACCTTC; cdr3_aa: CASTTGYESNYGYTF
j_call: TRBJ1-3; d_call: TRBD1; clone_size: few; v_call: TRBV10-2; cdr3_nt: TGCGCCAGCAGTGCAGGGGGTACTGGAAACACCATATATTTT; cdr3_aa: CASSAGGTGNTIYF
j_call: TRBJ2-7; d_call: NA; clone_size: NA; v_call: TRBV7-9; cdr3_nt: TGTGCCAGCAGCTCACTGAGCCCCTACGAGCAGTACTTC; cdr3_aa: CASSSLSPYEQYF
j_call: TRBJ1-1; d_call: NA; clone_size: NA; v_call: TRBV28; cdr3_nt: TGTGCCAGCAGTTTCCACAGACCGAACACTGAAGCTTTCTTT; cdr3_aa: CASSFHRPNTEAFF
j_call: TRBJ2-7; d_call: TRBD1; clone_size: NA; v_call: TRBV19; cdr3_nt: TGTGCCAGTAGTACCAGGGGGATGTCCTACGAGCAGTACTTC; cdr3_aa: CASSTRGMSYEQYF
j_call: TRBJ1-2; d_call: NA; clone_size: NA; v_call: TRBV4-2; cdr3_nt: TGTGCCAGCAGCGCACAGGGTTCGTACTATGGCTACACCTTC; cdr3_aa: CASSAQGSYYGYTF
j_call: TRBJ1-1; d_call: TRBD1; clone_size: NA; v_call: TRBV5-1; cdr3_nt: TGCGCCAGCAGCTTGGGACAGGGACCAACCCGAGGAGCTTTCTTT; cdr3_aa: CASSLGQGPTRGAFF
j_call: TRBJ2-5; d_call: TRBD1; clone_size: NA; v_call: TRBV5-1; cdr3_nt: TGCGCCAGCGGCCCCGGGACAGGCGTCGAAGAGACCCAGTACTTC; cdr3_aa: CASGPGTGVEETQYF
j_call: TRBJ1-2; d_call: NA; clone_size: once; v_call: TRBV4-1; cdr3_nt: TGCGCCAGCAGCCAAACCGACAGTCCTCTTAACTATGGCTACACCTTC; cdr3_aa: CASSQTDSPLNYGYTF
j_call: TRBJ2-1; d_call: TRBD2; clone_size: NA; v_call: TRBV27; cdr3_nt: TGTGCCAGCAGCCAAGCGGGGGTCGCTAACAATGAGCAGTTCTTC; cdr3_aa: CASSQAGVANNEQFF
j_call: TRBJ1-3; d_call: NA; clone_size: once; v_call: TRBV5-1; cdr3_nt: TGCGCCAGCAGCCCCGGGGGTCCTGGCGTTGGAAACACCATATATTTT; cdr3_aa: CASSPGGPGVGNTIYF
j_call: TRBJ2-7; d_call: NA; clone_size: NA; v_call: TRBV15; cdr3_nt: TGTGCCACCAGCAGATCCCAAGGAGGGGGCAAGGCCGACTACGAGCAGTACTTC; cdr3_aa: CATSRSQGGGKADYEQYF
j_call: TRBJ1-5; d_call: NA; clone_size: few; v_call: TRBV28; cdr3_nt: TGTGCCAGCAGTTTGCCCGAGGGCAATCAGCCCCAGCATTTT; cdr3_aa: CASSLPEGNQPQHF
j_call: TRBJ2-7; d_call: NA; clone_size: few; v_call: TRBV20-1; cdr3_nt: TGCAGTGCTACTGACTACTACGAGCAGTACTTC; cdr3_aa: CSATDYYEQYF